This T cell receptor (beta chain) comes out of a study of blood T cell repertoires in COVID-19. The overall study: Donors in the United States, Italy and Spain gave samples during acute or convalescent COVID-19. Sample material is recorded as cDNA or gDNA derived from T cells, B-cell-depleted T cells, or PBMCs.

This CDR3 has 11 amino acids. After removal of 2 bases from V and 6 bases from J, the junction contained 0 bases not matched to a gene. Germline V gene data show CDR1 as GTSNPN and CDR2 as SVGIG (reference sequence). This clone was seen a few times. Source study methods: Scientists estimated how many nucleated cells there were by amplifying reference gene primers. Repertoires were generated with immunoSEQ multiplex PCR, while TCRdb's copy carries only in-frame clones and drops some. That table gives V, J and clone size, and the DNA gave D and trimming. The table has 200,000 to 300,000 clones, 84% seen once.

V gene TRBV30 combines with J gene TRBJ2-7; TRBD2 agrees at 8 bases. Sequenced: peripheral blood. This receptor was identified in a man in his sixties with acute or convalescent COVID-19. CDR3 region: CAWSLAGEQYF. As DNA, the CDR3 is TGTGCCTGGAGTCTAGCGGGCGAGCAGTACTTC.